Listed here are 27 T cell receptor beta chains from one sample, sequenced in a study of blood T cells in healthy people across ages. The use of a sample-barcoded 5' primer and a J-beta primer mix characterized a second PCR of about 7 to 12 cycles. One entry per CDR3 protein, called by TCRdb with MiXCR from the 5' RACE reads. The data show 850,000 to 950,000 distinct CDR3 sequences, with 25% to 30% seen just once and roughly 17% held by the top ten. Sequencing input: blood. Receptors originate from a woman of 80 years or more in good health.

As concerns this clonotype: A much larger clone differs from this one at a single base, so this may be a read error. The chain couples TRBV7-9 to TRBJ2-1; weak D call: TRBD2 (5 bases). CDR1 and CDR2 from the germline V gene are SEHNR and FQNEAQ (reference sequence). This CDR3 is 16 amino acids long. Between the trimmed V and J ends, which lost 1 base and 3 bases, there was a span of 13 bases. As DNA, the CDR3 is TGTGCCAGCAGCTTAGTGCCAGCGGATGACTACAATGAGCAGTTCTTC. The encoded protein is CASSLVPADDYNEQFF.

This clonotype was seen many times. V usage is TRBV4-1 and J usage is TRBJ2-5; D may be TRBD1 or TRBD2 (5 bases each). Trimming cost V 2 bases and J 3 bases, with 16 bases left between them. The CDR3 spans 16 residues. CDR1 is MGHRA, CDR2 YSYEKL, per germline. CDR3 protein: CASSQHFVGDEETQYF. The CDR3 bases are TGCGCCAGCAGCCAACACTTTGTGGGGGATGAAGAGACCCAGTACTTC.

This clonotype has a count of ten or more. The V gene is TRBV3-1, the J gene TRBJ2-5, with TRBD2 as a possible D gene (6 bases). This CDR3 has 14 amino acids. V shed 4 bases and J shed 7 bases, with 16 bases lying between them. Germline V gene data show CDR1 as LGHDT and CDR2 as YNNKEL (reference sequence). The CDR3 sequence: CASSLSGGRGTQYF. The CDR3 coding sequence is TGTGCCAGCAGCCTGTCCGGGGGACGGGGGACCCAGTACTTC.

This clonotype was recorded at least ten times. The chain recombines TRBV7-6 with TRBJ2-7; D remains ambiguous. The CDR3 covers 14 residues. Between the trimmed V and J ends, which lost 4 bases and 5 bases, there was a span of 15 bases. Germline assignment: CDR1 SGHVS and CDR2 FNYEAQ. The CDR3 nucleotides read TGTGCCAGCAGCTACGGAACCCAACCAGACGAGCAGTACTTC. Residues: CASSYGTQPDEQYF.

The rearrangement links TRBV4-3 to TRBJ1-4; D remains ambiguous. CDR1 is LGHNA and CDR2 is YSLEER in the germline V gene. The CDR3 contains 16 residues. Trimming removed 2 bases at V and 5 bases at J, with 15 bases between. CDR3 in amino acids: CASSQSSRAVNEKLFF. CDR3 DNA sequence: TGCGCCAGCAGCCAAAGTTCGAGGGCCGTCAATGAAAAACTGTTTTTT.

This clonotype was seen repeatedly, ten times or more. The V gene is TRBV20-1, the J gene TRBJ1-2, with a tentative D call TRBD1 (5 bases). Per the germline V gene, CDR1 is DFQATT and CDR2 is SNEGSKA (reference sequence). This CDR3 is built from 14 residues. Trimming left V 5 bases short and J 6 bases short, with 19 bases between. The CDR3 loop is CSAPRLGEKDGYTF. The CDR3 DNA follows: TGCAGTGCTCCCCGCTTGGGGGAAAAGGATGGCTACACCTTC.

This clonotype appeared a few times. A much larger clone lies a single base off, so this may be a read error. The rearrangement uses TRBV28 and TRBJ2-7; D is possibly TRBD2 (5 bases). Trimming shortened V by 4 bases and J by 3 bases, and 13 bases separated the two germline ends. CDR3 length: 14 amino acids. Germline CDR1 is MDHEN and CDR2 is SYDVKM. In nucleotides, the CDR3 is TGTGCCAGCAGTTGTCTCGCTAGCAACTACGAGCAGTACTTC. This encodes CASSCLASNYEQYF. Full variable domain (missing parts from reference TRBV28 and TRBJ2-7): DVKVTQSSRYLVKRTGEKVFLECVQDMDHENMFWYRQDPGLGLRLIYFSYDVKMKEKGDIPEGYSVSREKKERFSLILESASTNQTSMYLCASSCLASNYEQYFGPGTRLTVT.

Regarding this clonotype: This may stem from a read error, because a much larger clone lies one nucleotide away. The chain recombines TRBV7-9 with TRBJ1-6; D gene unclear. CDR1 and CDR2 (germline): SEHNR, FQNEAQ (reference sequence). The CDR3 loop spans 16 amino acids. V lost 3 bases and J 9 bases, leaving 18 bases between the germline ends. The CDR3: CASSFRGGLRSSPLHF. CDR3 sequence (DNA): TGTGCCAGCAGCTTCCGTGGTGGCTTGCGGAGTTCACCCCTCCACTTT.

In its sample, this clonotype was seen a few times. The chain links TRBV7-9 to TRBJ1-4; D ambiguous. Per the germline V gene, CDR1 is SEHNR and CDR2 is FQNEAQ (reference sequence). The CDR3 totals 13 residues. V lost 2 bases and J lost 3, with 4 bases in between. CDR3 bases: TGTGCCAGCAGCTTAATGTCTAATGAAAAACTGTTTTTT. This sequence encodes CASSLMSNEKLFF.

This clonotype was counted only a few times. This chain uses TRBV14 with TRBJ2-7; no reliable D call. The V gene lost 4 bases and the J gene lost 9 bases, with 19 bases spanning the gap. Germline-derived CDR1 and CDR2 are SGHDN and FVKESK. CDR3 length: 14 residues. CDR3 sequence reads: CASSPDLGRRAQYF. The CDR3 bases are TGTGCCAGCAGCCCCGACCTGGGTCGCCGGGCGCAGTACTTC.

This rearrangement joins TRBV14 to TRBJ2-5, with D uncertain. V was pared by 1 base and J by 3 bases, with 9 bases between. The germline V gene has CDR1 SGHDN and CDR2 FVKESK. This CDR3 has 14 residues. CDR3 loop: CASSQGSGKETQYF. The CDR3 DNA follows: TGTGCCAGCAGCCAAGGATCTGGGAAAGAGACCCAGTACTTC.

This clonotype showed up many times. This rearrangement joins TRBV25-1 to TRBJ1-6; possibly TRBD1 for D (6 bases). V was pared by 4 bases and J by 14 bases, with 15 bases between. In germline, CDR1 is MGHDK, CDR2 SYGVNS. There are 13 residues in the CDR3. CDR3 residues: CASSGQAVRTLHF. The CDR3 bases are TGTGCCAGCAGTGGACAGGCCGTGAGAACCCTCCACTTT.

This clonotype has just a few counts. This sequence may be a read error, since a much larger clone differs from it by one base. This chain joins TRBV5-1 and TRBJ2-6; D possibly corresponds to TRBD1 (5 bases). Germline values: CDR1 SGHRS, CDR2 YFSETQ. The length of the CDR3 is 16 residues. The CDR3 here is CTSSLPQGNGANVLTF. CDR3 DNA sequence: TGCACCAGCAGCTTGCCCCAGGGAAATGGGGCCAACGTCCTGACTTTC.

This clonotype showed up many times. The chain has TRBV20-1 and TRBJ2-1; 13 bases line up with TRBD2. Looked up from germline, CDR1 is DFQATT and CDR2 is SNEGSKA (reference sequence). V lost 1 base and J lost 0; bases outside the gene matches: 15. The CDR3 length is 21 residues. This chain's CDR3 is CSARALPRGLAGLRSYNEQFF. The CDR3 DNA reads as TGCAGTGCTAGAGCCTTGCCCAGGGGACTAGCGGGATTGCGCTCCTACAATGAGCAGTTCTTC.

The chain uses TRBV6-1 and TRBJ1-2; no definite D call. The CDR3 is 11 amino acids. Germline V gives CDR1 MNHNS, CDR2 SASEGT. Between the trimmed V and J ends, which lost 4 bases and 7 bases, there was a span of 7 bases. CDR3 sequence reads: CASSAGGGYTF. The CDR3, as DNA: TGTGCCAGCAGTGCCGGTGGTGGCTACACCTTC.

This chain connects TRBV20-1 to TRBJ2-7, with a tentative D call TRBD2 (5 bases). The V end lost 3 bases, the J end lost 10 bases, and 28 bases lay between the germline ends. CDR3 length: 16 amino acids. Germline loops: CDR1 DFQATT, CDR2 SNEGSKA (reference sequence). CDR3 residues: CSARDFIGSGREAQYF. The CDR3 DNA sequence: TGCAGTGCTAGGGATTTTATAGGCAGCGGACGTGAGGCCCAGTACTTC.

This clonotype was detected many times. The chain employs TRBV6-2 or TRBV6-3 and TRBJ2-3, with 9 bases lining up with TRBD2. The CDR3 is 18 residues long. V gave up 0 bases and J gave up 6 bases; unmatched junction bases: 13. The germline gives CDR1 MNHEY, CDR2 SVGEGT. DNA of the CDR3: TGTGCCAGCAGTTACTCGGTCTGGCGGGGGGGAATAATTGATACGCAGTATTTT. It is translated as CASSYSVWRGGIIDTQYF.

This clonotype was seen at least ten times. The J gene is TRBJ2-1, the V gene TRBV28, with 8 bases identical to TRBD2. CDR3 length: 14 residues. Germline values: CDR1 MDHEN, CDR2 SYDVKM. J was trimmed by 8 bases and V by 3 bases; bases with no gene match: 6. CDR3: CASSLGLDVHEQFF. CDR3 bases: TGTGCCAGCAGTTTGGGACTAGACGTACATGAGCAGTTCTTC.

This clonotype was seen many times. The CDR3 here is CSARGGFETQYF. The CDR3 DNA follows: TGCAGTGCTAGGGGTGGGTTTGAGACCCAGTACTTC. The rearrangement joins TRBV20-1 to TRBJ2-5; no definite D call. Germline CDR1 reads DFQATT; CDR2 reads SNEGSKA (reference sequence). V lost 3 bases to trimming and J lost 5 bases, with 10 bases between them. This CDR3 contains 12 residues.

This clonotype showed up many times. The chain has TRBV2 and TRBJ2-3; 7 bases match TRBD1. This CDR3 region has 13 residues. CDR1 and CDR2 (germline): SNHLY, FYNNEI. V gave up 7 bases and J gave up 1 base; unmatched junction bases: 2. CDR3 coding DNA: TGTGCCAGCAATGGACAGGGCACAGATACGCAGTATTTT. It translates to CASNGQGTDTQYF.

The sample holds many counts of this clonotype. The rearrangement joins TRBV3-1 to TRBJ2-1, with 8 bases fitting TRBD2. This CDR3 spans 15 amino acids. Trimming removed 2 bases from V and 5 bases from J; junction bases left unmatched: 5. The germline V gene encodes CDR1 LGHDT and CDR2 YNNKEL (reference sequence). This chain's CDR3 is CASSQRGGGHNEQFF. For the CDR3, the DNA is TGTGCCAGCAGCCAACGGGGGGGCGGCCACAATGAGCAGTTCTTC.

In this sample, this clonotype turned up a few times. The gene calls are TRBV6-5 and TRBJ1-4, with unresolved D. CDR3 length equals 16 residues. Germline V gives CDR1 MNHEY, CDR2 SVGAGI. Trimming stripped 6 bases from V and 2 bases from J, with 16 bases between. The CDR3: CASRGDQKLTNEKLFF. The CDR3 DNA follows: TGTGCCAGCAGAGGAGACCAGAAACTTACTAATGAAAAACTGTTTTTT.

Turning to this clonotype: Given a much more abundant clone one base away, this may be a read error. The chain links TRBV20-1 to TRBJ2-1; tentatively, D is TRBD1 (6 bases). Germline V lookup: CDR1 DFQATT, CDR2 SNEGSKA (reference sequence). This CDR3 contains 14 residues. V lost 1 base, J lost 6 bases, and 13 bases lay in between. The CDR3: CSARGGGTCNEQFF. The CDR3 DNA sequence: TGCAGTGCTAGAGGAGGGGGAACCTGCAATGAGCAGTTCTTC.

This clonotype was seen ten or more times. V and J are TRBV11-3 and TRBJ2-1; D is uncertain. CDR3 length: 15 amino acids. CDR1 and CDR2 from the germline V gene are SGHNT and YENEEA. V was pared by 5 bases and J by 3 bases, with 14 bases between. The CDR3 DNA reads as TGTGCCAGCAGCATGCGTGGTACCGGCTACAATGAGCAGTTCTTC. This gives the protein CASSMRGTGYNEQFF. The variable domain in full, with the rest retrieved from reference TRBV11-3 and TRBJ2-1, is EAGVVQSPRYKIIEKKQPVAFWCNPISGHNTLYWYLQNLGQGPELLIRYENEEAVDDSQLPKDRFSAERLKGVDSTLKIQPAELGDSAVYLCASSMRGTGYNEQFFGPGTRLTVL.

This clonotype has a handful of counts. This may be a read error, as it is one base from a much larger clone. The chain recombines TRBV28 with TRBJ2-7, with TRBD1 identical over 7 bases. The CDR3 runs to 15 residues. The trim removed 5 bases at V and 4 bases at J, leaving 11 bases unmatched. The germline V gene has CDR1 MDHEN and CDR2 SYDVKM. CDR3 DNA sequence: TGTGCCAGCAGTAGTAACCTCCGACAGGGATACGAGCAGTACTTC. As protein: CASSSNLRQGYEQYF.

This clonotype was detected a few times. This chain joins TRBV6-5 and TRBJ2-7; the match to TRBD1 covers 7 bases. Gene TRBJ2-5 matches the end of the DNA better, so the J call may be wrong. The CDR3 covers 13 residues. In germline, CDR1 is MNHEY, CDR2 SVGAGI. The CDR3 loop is CASSCSGGETQYF. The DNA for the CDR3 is TGTGCCAGCAGTTGCTCAGGGGGAGAGACCCAGTACTTC.

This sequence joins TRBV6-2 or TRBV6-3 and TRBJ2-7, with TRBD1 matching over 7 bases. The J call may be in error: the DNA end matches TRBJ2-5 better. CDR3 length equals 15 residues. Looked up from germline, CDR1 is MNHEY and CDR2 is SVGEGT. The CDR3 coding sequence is TGTGCCAGCAGCGGCATCCGGACAGGTCATGGGACCCAGTACTTC. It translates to CASSGIRTGHGTQYF.